The 8 T cell receptor beta chains listed next were all sequenced from one sample in a study of blood T cell repertoires in COVID-19. Generated by immunoSEQ multiplex PCR, the TCRdb table keeps only in-frame clones and is missing some. The sample yields a few hundred thousand clones, about 91% seen once. The sample consisted of peripheral blood. The receptors here all came from a woman aged 30 to 39 who had recovered from COVID-19.

The chain recombines TRBV6-5 with TRBJ2-5; 12 bases line up with TRBD2. V shed 2 bases and J 3 bases; nucleotides not matched to a gene: 1. The CDR3 is made up of 15 amino acids. Germline-derived CDR1 and CDR2 are MNHEY and SVGAGI. DNA for the CDR3: TGTGCCAGCAGTTACGGACTAGCGGGAAAAGAGACCCAGTACTTC. It codes for CASSYGLAGKETQYF.

The rearrangement joins TRBV5-1 to TRBJ1-4, with a possible D match to TRBD1 (6 bases). CDR1 is SGHRS and CDR2 is YFSETQ in the germline V gene. V lost 4 bases, J lost 2 bases, and 9 bases lay in between. The length of the CDR3 is 14 residues. CDR3 residues: CASSGQGTNEKLFF. DNA for the CDR3: TGCGCCAGCAGCGGGCAGGGGACTAATGAAAAACTGTTTTTT.

This chain joins TRBV28 and TRBJ1-6, with TRBD1 matching over 8 bases. The CDR3 covers 15 residues. Germline values: CDR1 MDHEN, CDR2 SYDVKM. Trimming took 6 bases from V and 3 from J; bases not matched to a gene: 4. For the CDR3, the DNA is TGTGCCAGCAGATTAACAGGGGGCTATAATTCACCCCTCCACTTT. Amino acid sequence: CASRLTGGYNSPLHF. The variable domain in full, completed from reference TRBV28 and TRBJ1-6, reads DVKVTQSSRYLVKRTGEKVFLECVQDMDHENMFWYRQDPGLGLRLIYFSYDVKMKEKGDIPEGYSVSREKKERFSLILESASTNQTSMYLCASRLTGGYNSPLHFGNGTRLTVT.

The gene calls are TRBV2 and TRBJ1-5; D perhaps matches TRBD1 (5 bases). CDR1 SNHLY and CDR2 FYNNEI come from the germline V gene. V lost 3 bases and J lost 4, with 10 bases in between. The CDR3 covers 14 residues. CDR3 loop: CASSDRRTNQPQHF. In nucleotides, the CDR3 is TGTGCCAGCAGTGATCGTAGGACAAATCAGCCCCAGCATTTT.

This sequence joins TRBV7-9 and TRBJ1-2, with D tentatively TRBD1 (5 bases). Germline CDR1 reads SEHNR; CDR2 reads FQNEAQ (reference sequence). Deletions cut 6 bases from V and 2 bases from J, with 19 bases between. The CDR3 sequence is 16 residues long. CDR3 DNA: TGTGCCAGCAGACCCCGAGTGTGGGGCCTAAACTATGGCTACACCTTC. Its translation: CASRPRVWGLNYGYTF.

The chain is built from TRBV9 and TRBJ2-4; 7 bases line up with TRBD1. The J segment lost 1 base and the V segment lost 3 bases, leaving 1 base of the junction unmatched. The length of the CDR3 is 14 residues. CDR1 SGDLS and CDR2 YYNGEE come from the germline V gene. The CDR3: CASSATGAKNIQYF. In DNA form, the CDR3 reads TGTGCCAGCAGCGCGACAGGGGCCAAAAACATTCAGTACTTC.

This rearrangement joins TRBV29-1 to TRBJ2-5; 11 positions agree with TRBD2. Germline V gives CDR1 SQVTM, CDR2 ANQGSEA. The CDR3 runs 13 residues. V shed 7 bases, J shed 3 bases, and the junction held 4 bases outside the gene matches. As DNA, the CDR3 is TGCAGCGCCCTGACTAGCGGGGAAGAGACCCAGTACTTC. Residues: CSALTSGEETQYF.

The chain recombines TRBV28 with TRBJ1-3; D gene unclear. There are 11 residues in the CDR3. CDR1 is MDHEN and CDR2 is SYDVKM in the germline V gene. Trimming took off 5 bases at V and 7 bases at J, with 6 bases between the two ends. CDR3 sequence reads: CASSTRNTIYF. For the CDR3, the DNA is TGTGCCAGCAGTACCCGGAACACCATATATTTT.